Listed here is a single T cell receptor beta chain. These data originate in a study of T cell changes during pregnancy in multiple sclerosis. Germline V CDR1 and CDR2: SGHTA, FQGNSA. Trimming took 1 base from V and 3 from J; bases not matched to a gene: 7. This CDR3 contains 17 residues. Clones were sequenced by immunoSEQ multiplex PCR, and TCRdb holds only the in-frame ones, with some missing. The sample has roughly 70,000 clones; about nine tenths are singletons. The sequencing used peripheral blood, collected in the third trimester of pregnancy. This TCR was recovered from a female donor with multiple sclerosis, enrolled in a pregnancy study. This chain uses TRBV7-2 with TRBJ1-5, with 9 bases lining up with TRBD1. The CDR3 protein is CASSLVNWDRDNQPQHF. The CDR3 nucleotides read TGTGCCAGCAGCTTAGTAAATTGGGACAGGGACAATCAGCCCCAGCATTTT. The full variable domain, in which reference TRBV7-2 and TRBJ1-5 provide the parts outside the CDR3, is GAGVSQSPSNKVTEKGKDVELRCDPISGHTALYWYRQSLGQGLEFLIYFQGNSAPDKSGLPSDRFSAERTGGSVSTLTIQRTQQEDSAVYLCASSLVNWDRDNQPQHFGDGTRLSIL.